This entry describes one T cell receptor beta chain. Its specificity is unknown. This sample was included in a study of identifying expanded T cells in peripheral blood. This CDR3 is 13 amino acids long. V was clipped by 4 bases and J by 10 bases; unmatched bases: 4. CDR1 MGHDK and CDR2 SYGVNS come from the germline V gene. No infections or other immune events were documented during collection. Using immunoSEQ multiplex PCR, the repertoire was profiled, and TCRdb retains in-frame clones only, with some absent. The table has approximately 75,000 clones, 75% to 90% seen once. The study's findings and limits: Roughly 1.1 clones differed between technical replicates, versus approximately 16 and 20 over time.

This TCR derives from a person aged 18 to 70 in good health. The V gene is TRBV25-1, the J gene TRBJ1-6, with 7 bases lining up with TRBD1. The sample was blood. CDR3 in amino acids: CASSAGQASPLHF. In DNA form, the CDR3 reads TGTGCCAGCAGTGCAGGACAGGCCTCACCCCTCCACTTT.